This T cell receptor (beta chain) was profiled in a study of T cell responses to AZD1222 COVID-19 vaccine. This CDR3 is built from 16 residues. The V segment lost 0 bases and the J segment 0 bases; nucleotides outside the gene matches: 5. Germline V gene data show CDR1 as MNHEY and CDR2 as SVGEGT. A single count supports this clone. As yet, its antigen is unknown. Assay: immunoSEQ multiplex PCR; the TCRdb copy retains only in-frame clones and omits some. Of some 80,000 clones in the sample, 85% to 90% are singletons; the top ten hold approximately 5.4%. Study findings and constraints: The donors showed a predominance of white British ancestry and of females, with possible underestimation of clonal diversity. In all cases, repertoires were sampled only after the peak T cell response.

The source material was peripheral blood, sampled on day 0 of AZD1222 vaccination. The chain uses TRBV6-2 or TRBV6-3 and TRBJ2-7; 7 bases are a match to TRBD1. This receptor was taken from an adult in good health. CDR3 loop: CASSYSGQRGSYEQYF. DNA for the CDR3: TGTGCCAGCAGTTACTCGGGACAGAGGGGCTCCTACGAGCAGTACTTC.